What follows are 18 T cell receptor beta chains derived from one specimen sequenced in a study of Graves' ophthalmopathy and Graves' hyperthyroidism. CDR3 regions of TCR beta were amplified from RNA transcripts. The authors performed first-round RT-PCR with HTBI primers and then a second-round multiplex PCR. One entry per CDR3 protein, called by TCRdb with MiXCR from the multiplex PCR reads. Of around 590,000 distinct CDR3 sequences listed, less than 45% are singletons. The sample taken for sequencing was peripheral blood or thyroid tissue (not recorded which). The source of these receptors is an adult man with Graves' hyperthyroidism.

This clonotype appeared many times. This sequence joins TRBV7-6 and TRBJ2-5, with D uncertain. Germline lookup yields CDR1 SGHVS and CDR2 FNYEAQ. V lost 5 bases and J lost 2, with 18 bases in between. The CDR3 consists of 16 residues. The DNA for the CDR3 is TGTGCCAGCAGCCCCTCGACCACCTCGCTGCAAGAGACCCAGTACTTC. Translating it yields CASSPSTTSLQETQYF.

This chain connects TRBV29-1 to TRBJ2-3; no definite D call. The V end was cut by 5 bases, the J end by 6 bases, with 12 bases between. The CDR3 is 12 amino acids. CDR1 is SQVTM, CDR2 ANQGSEA, per germline. Written as DNA, the CDR3 is TGCAGCGTTTACCAAACCCCGGATACGCAGTATTTT. It codes for CSVYQTPDTQYF.

The rearrangement links TRBV29-1 to TRBJ1-1, with D perhaps TRBD1 (5 bases). V was pared by 8 bases and J by 5 bases, with 12 bases between. The CDR3 loop spans 11 amino acids. Germline loops: CDR1 SQVTM, CDR2 ANQGSEA. CDR3 coding DNA: TGCAGCCTCGGGGGGGAGACTGAAGCTTTCTTT. This sequence encodes CSLGGETEAFF. The full variable domain, its missing parts supplied by reference TRBV29-1 and TRBJ1-1, is SAVISQKPSRDICQRGTSLTIQCQVDSQVTMMFWYRQQPGQSLTLIATANQGSEATYESGFVIDKFPISRPNLTFSTLTVSNMSPEDSSIYLCSLGGETEAFFGQGTRLTVV.

V and J are TRBV12-3 or TRBV12-4 and TRBJ2-3; D remains unclear. CDR3 size: 15 residues. Trimming cost V 2 bases and J 1 base, with 10 bases left between them. The CDR3 sequence is CASSLYQRGTDTQYF. The DNA for the CDR3 is TGTGCCAGCAGTTTATATCAACGTGGCACAGATACGCAGTATTTT.

This clonotype occurred once. The V gene is TRBV9, the J gene TRBJ1-2; D is uncertain. Per the germline V gene, CDR1 is SGDLS and CDR2 is YYNGEE. The CDR3 is made up of 16 amino acids. Trimming left V 0 bases short and J 7 bases short, with 19 bases between. The CDR3 loop is CASSVVGSGEGAGYTF. The DNA for the CDR3 is TGTGCCAGCAGCGTAGTGGGCTCCGGCGAAGGTGCTGGCTACACCTTC.

This chain uses TRBV5-6 with TRBJ2-2; 7 bases line up with TRBD1. Germline V gene sequence: CDR1 SGHDT, CDR2 YYEEEE. V lost 5 bases and J lost 3; bases outside the gene matches: 7. This CDR3 contains 15 residues. CDR3 coding DNA: TGTGCCAGCAGACTACGGGACAGAGACACCGGGGAGCTGTTTTTT. Its protein product is CASRLRDRDTGELFF.

The gene calls are TRBV7-9 and TRBJ1-4; D is unresolved. Trimming removed 3 bases from V and 8 bases from J, with 16 bases in between. The germline V gene has CDR1 SEHNR and CDR2 FQNEAQ (reference sequence). The CDR3 runs 15 residues. As DNA, the CDR3 is TGTGCCAGCAGCTTCCGAACAGCGACGTCGGAAAAACTGTTTTTT. Protein sequence: CASSFRTATSEKLFF.

Concerning this clonotype: One base away lies a much larger clone, so this may be a sequencing read error. The rearrangement joins TRBV7-2 to TRBJ1-1; D unresolved. The V and J ends lost 1 base and 1 base respectively, with 7 bases between them. The V gene's germline CDR1 is SGHTA and CDR2 FQGNSA. The length of the CDR3 is 14 residues. The CDR3 region is CASSLEVENTEAFF. Here the CDR3 DNA reads TGTGCCAGCAGCTTAGAGGTGGAGAACACTGAAGCTTTCTTT. The full variable domain, in which reference TRBV7-2 and TRBJ1-1 provide the parts outside the CDR3, is GAGVSQSPSNKVTEKGKDVELRCDPISGHTALYWYRQSLGQGLEFLIYFQGNSAPDKSGLPSDRFSAERTGGSVSTLTIQRTQQEDSAVYLCASSLEVENTEAFFGQGTRLTVV.

This chain connects TRBV6-1 to TRBJ2-2, with D uncertain. The length of the CDR3 is 14 residues. Looked up from germline, CDR1 is MNHNS and CDR2 is SASEGT. The germline V and J ends were trimmed by 7 bases and 3 bases, with 12 bases remaining between them. In DNA, the CDR3 is TGTGCCAGCATGGGAACAAGTTACACCGGGGAGCTGTTTTTT. This encodes CASMGTSYTGELFF.

This clonotype was found many times. The chain recombines TRBV7-2 with TRBJ1-2; D ambiguous. Trimming took off 2 bases at V and 6 bases at J, with 7 bases between the two ends. Germline assignment: CDR1 SGHTA and CDR2 FQGNSA. The CDR3 has 12 amino acids. The CDR3 here is CASSLRTHGYTF. CDR3 bases: TGTGCCAGCAGCTTACGGACGCATGGCTACACCTTC.

With respect to this clonotype: One end of the junction fails to match germline, which may point to a read error. The rearrangement uses TRBV12-3 or TRBV12-4 and TRBJ2-5, with a possible D match to TRBD2 (7 bases). The CDR3 has 14 amino acids. The CDR3 loop reads CASSWRGDYGSVDF. In nucleotides, the CDR3 is TGTGCCAGCAGTTGGAGGGGGGACTATGGCTCCGTGGACTTC.

The chain uses TRBV7-3 and TRBJ2-7; no reliable D call. The CDR3 length is 15 residues. V was pared by 8 bases and J by 3 bases, with 20 bases between. Germline-derived CDR1 and CDR2 are SGHTA and FQGTGA. CDR3 bases: TGTGCCAGCTCATCCAACCCCGGCGATCACTACGAGCAGTACTTC. Translating it yields CASSSNPGDHYEQYF.

The rearrangement uses TRBV29-1 and TRBJ2-7; TRBD1 might be the D (6 bases). This CDR3 has 13 residues. Trimming took 1 base from V and 7 from J, leaving 14 bases between them. Germline CDR1 and CDR2: SQVTM and ANQGSEA. DNA for the CDR3: TGCAGCGTTGAAGGGGGCAGGGGCAATGAGCAGTACTTC. Its protein product is CSVEGGRGNEQYF.

This clonotype was recorded many times. J is TRBJ1-5 and V is TRBV5-5; a possible D gene is TRBD1 (5 bases). This CDR3 is 14 amino acids long. V lost 5 bases to trimming and J lost 3 bases, with 12 bases between them. Germline loops: CDR1 SGHKS, CDR2 YYEKEE (reference sequence). This CDR3 reads CASSGGGTNQPQHF. The CDR3 DNA sequence: TGTGCCAGCAGTGGTGGAGGGACCAATCAGCCCCAGCATTTT.

This clonotype appeared many times. This chain links TRBV6-5 with TRBJ1-2; D possibly corresponds to TRBD1 (5 bases). The ends were cut back, 8 bases at V and 0 bases at J, with 13 bases in the middle. This CDR3 is built from 14 residues. Germline V gives CDR1 MNHEY, CDR2 SVGAGI. CDR3 coding DNA: TGTGCCAGCCAACCGGGACGGTCTAACTATGGCTACACCTTC. Translated: CASQPGRSNYGYTF.

This clonotype was picked up many times. V is TRBV29-1 and J is TRBJ1-4, with 7 bases matching TRBD1. This CDR3 has 19 amino acids. V dropped 3 bases and J dropped 2; count of bases not matched to a gene: 18. Germline CDR1 and CDR2: SQVTM and ANQGSEA. CDR3 residues: CSVEALFLDRERTNEKLFF. CDR3 nucleotide sequence: TGCAGCGTTGAGGCTTTGTTCCTCGACAGGGAAAGGACTAATGAAAAACTGTTTTTT. Full variable domain (rest looked up from reference TRBV29-1 and TRBJ1-4): SAVISQKPSRDICQRGTSLTIQCQVDSQVTMMFWYRQQPGQSLTLIATANQGSEATYESGFVIDKFPISRPNLTFSTLTVSNMSPEDSSIYLCSVEALFLDRERTNEKLFFGSGTQLSVL.

The chain carries TRBV7-3 and TRBJ2-3, with TRBD2 identical over 13 bases. The CDR3 covers 15 residues. Trimming at V came to 5 bases and at J to 4 bases, leaving 3 bases not matched to a gene. Germline V gene sequence: CDR1 SGHTA, CDR2 FQGTGA. The CDR3 bases are TGTGCCAGCAGCCAAACTAGCGGGAGGGCAGATACGCAGTATTTT. Encoded protein: CASSQTSGRADTQYF.

The chain carries TRBV9 and TRBJ1-2; TRBD1 matches at 7 bases. Germline V lookup: CDR1 SGDLS, CDR2 YYNGEE. This CDR3 is 13 amino acids long. V dropped 5 bases and J dropped 3; count of bases not matched to a gene: 4. CDR3 region: CASRRGTDYGYTF. The CDR3 DNA follows: TGTGCCAGCAGGCGGGGGACAGACTATGGCTACACCTTC.